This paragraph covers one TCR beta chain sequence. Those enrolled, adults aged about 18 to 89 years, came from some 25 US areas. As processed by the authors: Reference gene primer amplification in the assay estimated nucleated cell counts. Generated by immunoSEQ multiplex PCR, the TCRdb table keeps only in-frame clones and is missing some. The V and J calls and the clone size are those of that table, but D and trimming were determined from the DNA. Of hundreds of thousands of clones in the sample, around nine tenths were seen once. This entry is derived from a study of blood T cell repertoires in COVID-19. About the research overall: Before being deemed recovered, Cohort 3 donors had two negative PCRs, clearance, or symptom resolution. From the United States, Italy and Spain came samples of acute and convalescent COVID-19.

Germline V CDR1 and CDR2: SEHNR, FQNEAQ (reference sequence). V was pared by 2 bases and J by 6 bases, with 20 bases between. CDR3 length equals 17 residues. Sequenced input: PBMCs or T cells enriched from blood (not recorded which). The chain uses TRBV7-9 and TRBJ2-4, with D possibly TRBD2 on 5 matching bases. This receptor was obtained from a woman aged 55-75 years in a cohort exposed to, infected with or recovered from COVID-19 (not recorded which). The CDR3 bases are TGTGCCAGCAGCTTAAAGGCCGGGGATCTGGCCGGAAACATTCAGTACTTC. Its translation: CASSLKAGDLAGNIQYF.